This T cell receptor beta chain was recorded in a study of T cells in Graves' hyperthyroidism and ophthalmopathy (dated by TCRdb to the late 2010s). About the full investigation: Peripheral blood was sampled at the time of initial diagnosis, prior to any treatment. To identify TCR V-J signatures that set the groups apart, the researchers used a discovery cohort of 95 to 100 patients, made up of 40 to 45 with Graves' ophthalmopathy and about 59 with stable Graves' hyperthyroidism. Prospective prediction of ophthalmopathy was tested in an independent validation cohort of fewer than 20 hyperthyroidism patients and 17 patients who later progressed to ophthalmopathy. The 100 discovery patients were divided at random into training and test sets in a 7:3 ratio. The study also compared thyroid tissue and blood T-cell repertoires from a handful of Graves' hyperthyroidism patients. After blood sampling, hyperthyroidism patients were treated with methimazole at a starting dose of 30 mg daily, and ophthalmopathy patients were treated with high-dose intravenous methylprednisolone. According to the paper, TCR Vbeta CDR3 sequencing was carried out on 135 peripheral blood samples, which came from over 40 ophthalmopathy, roughly 75 hyperthyroidism and approximately 17 progressor patients.

A patient counted as having stable Graves' hyperthyroidism if no progression to ophthalmopathy occurred over 18 months of follow-up. Hyperthyroidism patients were newly diagnosed, with disease duration under 2 months, and aged 18 to 65 years. Exclusion was applied to patients with uncontrolled infections, other autoimmune diseases, pregnancy or lactation. Diagnoses were based on clinical symptoms, serum thyroxine and TRAb, thyroid ultrasound and orbital computed tomography. Ficoll-Paque density gradient centrifugation was used to isolate PBMCs from about 9.4 ml of fresh peripheral blood. Total RNA was extracted using Trizol reagent, and RNA quality was assessed on an Agilent 2100 Bioanalyzer. The germline V gene yields SQVTM for CDR1 and ANQGSEA for CDR2. The CDR3 measures 11 amino acids from cysteine to phenylalanine. Just CDR3 DNA is preserved here, 33 bases in frame from base 1. Between the V and J ends, shortened by 4 bases and 6 bases respectively, the junction contains 10 bases.

This clonotype was observed a few times. The antigen this receptor binds is unknown. The input lacks base qualities; no much larger clone sits a single base away. General study outcomes and caveats: A 13 V-J signature model separated ophthalmopathy from stable hyperthyroidism, with roughly 88% sensitivity and 81.08% specificity in cross-validation and 80%/75% in testing. During validation, the model predicted progression to ophthalmopathy a median of about 6.5 months ahead of onset, with 60% to 71% sensitivity and more than 72% specificity. No statistical method was used to fix the sample size in advance, and group allocation was not hidden from the investigators. Most expanded thyroid clonotypes (frequency above 0.001) were also found in blood, which suggests that blood repertoires may mirror thyroid immune responses.

The TCR beta CDR3 regions were amplified from the RNA transcripts. For the first round of RT-PCR on the TCR CDR3, the HTBI primer set was used together with the Qiagen OneStep RT-PCR kit. The libraries were constructed in a second round of multiplex PCR and then size-selected and purified. Paired-end sequencing of the libraries was performed with 100 bp reads on an Illumina HiSeq2000. Turning to the authors' computational methods: SOAPnuke was used to process the raw data, with reads discarded if the reads contained adapters or uncalled bases, had a mean Phred below 15, or lacked an exact constant-primer or identifier match. COPE v1.2.5 was used to merge the high-quality paired reads, and each unique nucleotide sequence was defined as a clonotype. MiTCR v1.1 was used to align the clonotypes against IMGT TRBV, TRBD and TRBJ reference segments. Only V-J combinations with frequency above 0.0001, covering 99.2% of repertoires, were analysed. The TCS score was defined as F50 (clonal expansion) divided by E x V (chaos), with BLOSUM62-based TCRdist calculated between CDR3 peptides within each V-J. Welch's t-statistics and random forest reduced 450 to 600 V-J features to around 14, which were used in a naive Bayes classifier (R e1071). Clones were called with MiXCR by TCRdb after fastp trimmed the public reads at Q25, and only in-frame beta chains were retained. Rows merge per CDR3 protein into single entries with the most common DNA and genes. TCRdb, rather than the study authors, made the V and J calls. This sample holds approximately 600,000 distinct CDR3 sequences; roughly 17% were observed only once. Of the sample, 3.8% is held by the ten largest clones.

Sequencing was done on a sample of blood. The sequence links TRBV29-1 to TRBJ2-7, with the D gene not clear enough to name. The TCR originated in a woman under 40 with Graves' hyperthyroidism. The nucleotide sequence is TGCAGCGTTGTGGTTAGTCTCGAGCAGTACTTC. It translates as CSVVVSLEQYF.